The present TCR beta chain was sequenced within a study of blood T cell repertoires in COVID-19. CDR3 size: 16 residues. Germline V gene sequence: CDR1 SEHNR, CDR2 FQNEAQ (reference sequence). The V end was cut by 0 bases, the J end by 5 bases, with 15 bases between. The assay was immunoSEQ multiplex PCR, and TCRdb's table has in-frame clones only and misses some. The profile shows more than 300,000 clones, more than 75% of them singletons. Sequencing was done on a sample of peripheral blood. The chain has TRBV7-9 and TRBJ2-3; perhaps TRBD2 as D (5 bases). The source of this sequence is a young woman who had recovered from COVID-19. DNA of the CDR3: TGTGCCAGCAGCTTAGCGGCCCCCCTAGCAGTAGATACGCAGTATTTT. Its translation is CASSLAAPLAVDTQYF.